These T cell receptor beta chains were read from a single sample in a study of shared clonotypes between healthy human individuals. Clones were sequenced by immunoSEQ multiplex PCR, and TCRdb holds only the in-frame ones, with some missing. Among millions of clones listed, 85% to 95% were seen once. Sequenced input: naive CD8+ T cells from PBMCs. The receptors stem from a man younger than 35 in good health. Some clones in this sample may be carry-over from other donors' samples. The CDR3 runs from the conserved cysteine through the conserved F or W. A D gene is named only where the DNA matches it firmly. Not every row has a clone size; where given, it reads once, few, many or a size class.

V gene,D gene,J gene,clone size,CDR3 protein,CDR3 DNA
TRBV4-1,NA,TRBJ2-1,NA,CASSLRGDEQFF,TGCGCCAGCAGCTTAAGGGGGGATGAGCAGTTCTTC
TRBV6-5,NA,TRBJ2-7,NA,CASSDTPRTEQYF,TGTGCCAGCAGTGATACCCCACGTACCGAGCAGTACTTC
TRBV6-5,TRBD2,TRBJ2-5,NA,CASSYNRGRYSETQYF,TGTGCCAGCAGTTACAATCGCGGGAGGTATTCGGAGACCCAGTACTTC
TRBV5-1,NA,TRBJ1-2,NA,CASSLERVPDYGYTF,TGCGCCAGCAGCTTGGAAAGGGTCCCTGACTATGGCTACACCTTC
TRBV18,NA,TRBJ1-4,NA,CASSRLPGTLDSTNEKLFF,TGTGCCAGCTCACGCCTACCAGGGACTTTAGATTCAACTAATGAAAAACTGTTTTTT
TRBV27,NA,TRBJ1-1,NA,CASRAGTTPQGAFF,TGTGCCAGCAGGGCGGGGACTACTCCTCAGGGAGCTTTCTTT
TRBV10-3,TRBD2,TRBJ2-1,NA,CAISAAGVLGGEQFF,TGTGCCATCAGCGCAGCGGGAGTTTTGGGCGGTGAGCAGTTCTTC
TRBV28,NA,TRBJ2-7,NA,CASSLFSISYEQYF,TGTGCCAGCAGTTTGTTCAGTATCTCCTACGAGCAGTACTTC
TRBV14,NA,TRBJ2-3,NA,CASSQDYPSTDTQYF,TGTGCCAGCAGCCAAGACTACCCTAGCACAGATACGCAGTATTTT
TRBV28,TRBD1,TRBJ1-2,NA,CASRTTGDRIYGYTF,TGTGCCAGCAGAACGACAGGGGACAGAATCTATGGCTACACCTTC
TRBV5-1,NA,TRBJ2-7,NA,CASSPTLTYEQYF,TGCGCCAGCAGCCCCACGTTAACCTACGAGCAGTACTTC
TRBV5-4,TRBD1,TRBJ2-2,NA,CASSFTGGIGELFF,TGTGCCAGCAGCTTCACAGGGGGTATCGGGGAGCTGTTTTTT
TRBV7-3,TRBD2,TRBJ2-3,once,CASSYPTSGYTDTQYF,TGTGCCAGCAGCTACCCGACTAGCGGATACACAGATACGCAGTATTTT
TRBV27,NA,TRBJ2-3,NA,CASSYVGALGTDTQYF,TGTGCCAGCAGCTACGTTGGGGCTCTGGGGACAGATACGCAGTATTTT
TRBV4-3,NA,TRBJ1-4,once,CASSQGLGLTTNEKLFF,TGCGCCAGCAGCCAAGGATTGGGGCTCACAACTAATGAAAAACTGTTTTTT
TRBV27,NA,TRBJ2-1,NA,CASSLKGYEQFF,TGTGCCAGCAGTTTAAAGGGCTATGAGCAGTTCTTC
TRBV9,NA,TRBJ2-1,NA,CATQGSYNEQFF,TGTGCCACGCAGGGCTCCTACAATGAGCAGTTCTTC
TRBV5-4,NA,TRBJ1-1,NA,CASSLDWQGTNTEAFF,TGTGCCAGCAGCTTGGATTGGCAGGGAACAAACACTGAAGCTTTCTTT
TRBV7-8,TRBD2,TRBJ2-1,NA,CASSLLSGRFDEQFF,TGTGCCAGCAGCTTGTTAAGCGGGAGGTTTGATGAGCAGTTCTTC
TRBV6-5,TRBD1,TRBJ1-2,NA,CASSYSGQGNYGYTF,TGTGCCAGCAGTTACAGCGGACAGGGCAACTATGGCTACACCTTC
TRBV4-2,NA,TRBJ2-7,NA,CASSLVQGRDEQYF,TGTGCCAGCAGCCTGGTCCAGGGGAGAGACGAGCAGTACTTC
TRBV5-4,TRBD2,TRBJ2-7,NA,CASSSLAGGTEQYF,TGTGCCAGCAGCTCGCTAGCGGGAGGGACCGAGCAGTACTTC
TRBV28,TRBD2,TRBJ2-1,NA,CASKYSGEEAEQFF,TGTGCCAGCAAGTATAGCGGGGAAGAAGCGGAGCAGTTCTTC
TRBV7-3,TRBD2,TRBJ2-1,NA,CASSLTGRAANEQFF,TGTGCCAGCAGCTTAACCGGGAGGGCCGCTAATGAGCAGTTCTTC
TRBV11-2,NA,TRBJ2-7,NA,CASSLDSVSYEQYF,TGTGCCAGCAGCTTAGATTCGGTTTCCTACGAGCAGTACTTC
TRBV28,NA,TRBJ2-7,NA,CASSFRDNSYEQYF,TGTGCCAGCAGTTTTAGGGACAACTCCTACGAGCAGTACTTC
TRBV7-9,NA,TRBJ2-5,once,CASSPGLEETQYF,TGTGCCAGCAGCCCAGGACTGGAAGAGACCCAGTACTTC
TRBV27,TRBD1,TRBJ2-7,NA,CASSLRGQGKISYEQYF,TGTGCCAGCAGCCTCCGCGGACAGGGAAAGATTTCCTACGAGCAGTACTTC
TRBV7-3,TRBD2,TRBJ2-3,NA,CASSSTSGRTDTQYF,TGTGCCAGCAGCTCGACTAGCGGGAGAACAGATACGCAGTATTTT
TRBV6-6,NA,TRBJ2-7,NA,CASSFSGDVIYEQYF,TGTGCCAGCAGTTTTAGCGGAGACGTAATCTACGAGCAGTACTTC
TRBV12-5,NA,TRBJ2-5,NA,CASGLGDPRGGSPMETQYF,TGTGCTAGTGGTTTGGGGGACCCGAGGGGGGGGTCCCCAATGGAGACCCAGTACTTC
TRBV7-3,TRBD1,TRBJ2-1,NA,CASSRQGSPYNEQFF,TGTGCCAGCAGCAGACAGGGGTCCCCCTACAATGAGCAGTTCTTC
TRBV7-3,NA,TRBJ2-3,NA,CASSLGQGIDTQYF,TGTGCCAGCAGCTTAGGGCAGGGAATAGATACGCAGTATTTT
TRBV9,TRBD2,TRBJ2-7,NA,CASSVGDGRAPHYEQYF,TGTGCCAGCAGCGTAGGGGACGGGAGGGCCCCCCACTACGAGCAGTACTTC
TRBV7-9,NA,TRBJ1-3,NA,CASSSYRAGNTIYF,TGTGCCAGCAGCTCCTACAGAGCGGGAAACACCATATATTTT
TRBV4-3,NA,TRBJ1-1,NA,CASSQVSNTEAFF,TGCGCCAGCAGCCAAGTATCGAACACTGAAGCTTTCTTT
TRBV9,TRBD1,TRBJ2-3,NA,CASSYSPTGGPRWESTDTQYF,TGTGCCAGCAGCTACTCCCCGACAGGGGGACCGAGGTGGGAGAGCACAGATACGCAGTATTTT
TRBV5-6,TRBD1,TRBJ1-5,NA,CASSSGGQPQHF,TGTGCCAGCAGTTCAGGGGGCCAGCCCCAGCATTTT
TRBV6-5,NA,TRBJ1-2,NA,CASSPTGSYGYTF,TGTGCCAGCAGTCCTACAGGGTCCTATGGCTACACCTTC